The clone carrying this T cell receptor (beta chain) was observed at least ten times. This sample is drawn from a study of T cells in Graves' hyperthyroidism and ophthalmopathy. Whole-study context: Peripheral blood was acquired at first diagnosis, ahead of any therapy whatsoever.

Duration under 3 months, a NOSPECS grade of at least 4, and a Clinical Activity Score of at least 3 characterized the ophthalmopathy patients. The PBMCs were taken from around 9 ml of fresh peripheral blood. Amplification yielded TCR beta CDR3 regions, with RNA transcripts as the source. The TCR CDR3 first-round RT-PCR relied on the HTBI primer set. TCRdb processed the multiplex PCR reads anew with MiXCR; each CDR3 protein has one entry. The table shows 300,000 to 500,000 distinct CDR3 sequences, with over 12% occurring only once. Germline loops: CDR1 DFQATT, CDR2 SNEGSKA (reference sequence). V gave up 0 bases and J gave up 2 bases; unmatched junction bases: 2. The CDR3 sequence is 14 residues long.

J is TRBJ2-7 and V is TRBV20-1, with 9 positions matching TRBD1. The material sequenced was blood. The clonotype originates from a man aged 45-60 years with Graves' ophthalmopathy. The CDR3 DNA follows: TGCAGTGCTAGAGATGGGACAGGGACCTACGAGCAGTACTTC. Translated: CSARDGTGTYEQYF.